The next 30 T cell receptor beta chains were all read from a single sample in a study of T cell responses to AZD1222 COVID-19 vaccine. The assay was immunoSEQ multiplex PCR, and TCRdb's table has in-frame clones only and misses some. The table lists about 110,000 clones, 92% of them singletons. The starting material was peripheral blood, obtained 28 days after the second AZD1222 dose. The receptor set was obtained from an adult who received the AZD1222 COVID-19 vaccine.

The chain joins TRBV3-1 (or the pseudogene TRBV3-2) to TRBJ2-1; weak D call: TRBD2 (5 bases). The V end lost 2 bases, the J end lost 7 bases, and 15 bases lay between the germline ends. Germline-derived CDR1 and CDR2 are LGHDT and YNNKEL (reference sequence). The CDR3 extends over 15 amino acids. The CDR3 region has the DNA TGTGCCAGCAGCCAATTCGGACTTATACAAAATGAGCAGTTCTTC. Its translation: CASSQFGLIQNEQFF.

This clone was seen only once. The V gene is TRBV6-5, the J gene TRBJ1-5; D possibly corresponds to TRBD1 (6 bases). The CDR3 covers 14 residues. Trimming pared 7 bases from V and 2 bases from J, leaving 12 bases between. The V gene's germline CDR1 is MNHEY and CDR2 SVGAGI. CDR3 bases: TGTGCCAGCAAACAGGGAAGTGGCAATCAGCCCCAGCATTTT. This translates into CASKQGSGNQPQHF.

J is TRBJ2-6 and V is TRBV19, with a tentative D call TRBD2 (6 bases). Per the germline V gene, CDR1 is LNHDA and CDR2 is SQIVND (reference sequence). V gave up 3 bases and J gave up 2 bases, with 8 bases separating them. The CDR3 sequence is 15 residues long. In DNA, the CDR3 is TGTGCCAGTAGTATGGCGGGAACTGGGGCCAACGTCCTGACTTTC. Translated, it gives CASSMAGTGANVLTF.

The sample holds one count of this clone. The chain joins TRBV4-1 to TRBJ2-1; 7 nucleotides agree with TRBD2. CDR3 length: 16 amino acids. The V gene end was trimmed by 0 bases and the J gene end by 3 bases; junction bases not matched to a gene: 5. CDR1 is MGHRA, CDR2 YSYEKL, per germline. Written as DNA, the CDR3 is TGCGCCAGCAGCCAAGATCGGAGGGAGGGCTACAATGAGCAGTTCTTC. As protein: CASSQDRREGYNEQFF.

This chain joins TRBV5-1 and TRBJ2-5; tentative D call: TRBD1 (6 bases). Germline CDR1 SGHRS, CDR2 YFSETQ. V gave up 4 bases and J gave up 2 bases, with 12 bases separating them. This CDR3 has 14 amino acids. The CDR3 coding sequence is TGCGCCAGCAGCAGGATAGGACAGCAAGAGACCCAGTACTTC. The encoded protein is CASSRIGQQETQYF.

This clone was seen more than once but under ten times. The chain uses TRBV4-1 and TRBJ1-4, with a tentative D call TRBD1 (6 bases). Germline CDR1 reads MGHRA; CDR2 reads YSYEKL. V was pared by 1 base and J by 5 bases, with 8 bases between. CDR3 length: 14 residues. The chain's CDR3 is CASSQGTENEKLFF. In DNA, the CDR3 is TGCGCCAGCAGCCAAGGGACAGAAAATGAAAAACTGTTTTTT.

The chain couples TRBV5-1 to TRBJ1-2; D is unresolved. The CDR3 totals 14 residues. Trimming took 0 bases from V and 3 from J, leaving 9 bases between them. CDR1 SGHRS and CDR2 YFSETQ come from the germline V gene. The CDR3 DNA follows: TGCGCCAGCAGCTTGGCGGACGGGGACTATGGCTACACCTTC. As protein: CASSLADGDYGYTF. The full variable domain, in which reference TRBV5-1 and TRBJ1-2 provide the parts outside the CDR3, is KAGVTQTPRYLIKTRGQQVTLSCSPISGHRSVSWYQQTPGQGLQFLFEYFSETQRNKGNFPGRFSGRQFSNSRSEMNVSTLELGDSALYLCASSLADGDYGYTFGSGTRLTVV.

This clone was found once. V usage is TRBV28 and J usage is TRBJ1-5; a possible D gene is TRBD1 (6 bases). The CDR3 totals 14 residues. Trimming left V 6 bases short and J 5 bases short, with 14 bases between. CDR1 MDHEN and CDR2 SYDVKM come from the germline V gene. The CDR3 DNA reads as TGTGCCAGCAGCCACCGGGCAGGGGATCAGCCCCAGCATTTT. Translating it yields CASSHRAGDQPQHF.

The gene calls are TRBV6-1 and TRBJ2-7; D is uncertain. The CDR3 runs 15 residues. Trimming took off 2 bases at V and 2 bases at J, with 13 bases between the two ends. Germline V gene data show CDR1 as MNHNS and CDR2 as SASEGT. The CDR3 nucleotides read TGTGCCAGCAGTGAATCAGGAACAGCAACCTACGAGCAGTACTTC. This translates into CASSESGTATYEQYF.

The sample holds a few counts of this clone. The V call is TRBV6-5, the J call TRBJ2-7, with 7 bases identical to TRBD2. The CDR3 consists of 12 residues. Germline-derived CDR1 and CDR2 are MNHEY and SVGAGI. The J segment lost 6 bases and the V segment lost 1 base, leaving 0 bases of the junction unmatched. The CDR3 sequence: CASSYWGGEQYF. In DNA form, the CDR3 reads TGTGCCAGCAGTTACTGGGGGGGCGAGCAGTACTTC.

This chain joins TRBV28 and TRBJ2-4; TRBD1 aligns across 8 bases. Germline values: CDR1 MDHEN, CDR2 SYDVKM. The junction had 12 bases not matched to a gene; V was cut back by 8 bases and J by 0 bases. CDR3 size: 17 residues. CDR3 protein: CASSLPGTGLAKNIQYF. In DNA, the CDR3 is TGTGCCAGCTCCCTCCCTGGGACAGGACTAGCCAAAAACATTCAGTACTTC. The variable domain in full, completed from reference TRBV28 and TRBJ2-4, reads DVKVTQSSRYLVKRTGEKVFLECVQDMDHENMFWYRQDPGLGLRLIYFSYDVKMKEKGDIPEGYSVSREKKERFSLILESASTNQTSMYLCASSLPGTGLAKNIQYFGAGTRLSVL.

This chain connects TRBV29-1 to TRBJ1-1, with D possibly being TRBD1 (6 bases). CDR1 is SQVTM, CDR2 ANQGSEA, per germline. The CDR3 is made up of 13 amino acids. Trimming cost V 6 bases and J 5 bases, with 16 bases left between them. As DNA, the CDR3 is TGCAGCGTCGGACAGTTGATGGGTACTGAAGCTTTCTTT. Protein product: CSVGQLMGTEAFF.

V usage is TRBV6-1 and J usage is TRBJ1-2, with unresolved D. V dropped 1 base and J dropped 3 bases, with 3 bases sitting between them. CDR3 length: 12 residues. Germline lookup yields CDR1 MNHNS and CDR2 SASEGT. The CDR3 bases are TGTGCCAGCAGTGAAGGGTACTATGGCTACACCTTC. As protein: CASSEGYYGYTF.

This clone was found once. The chain uses TRBV11-2 and TRBJ2-7, with no clear D. Trimming removed 6 bases from V and 0 bases from J, with 15 bases in between. The CDR3 runs to 15 residues. Germline values: CDR1 SGHAT, CDR2 FQNNGV. In nucleotides, the CDR3 is TGTGCCAGCAGTTGGACGCGTCAAAGCTCCTACGAGCAGTACTTC. This gives the protein CASSWTRQSSYEQYF.

The V gene is TRBV6-5, the J gene TRBJ2-1, with a possible D match to TRBD1 (6 bases). The CDR3 has 16 amino acids. The germline gives CDR1 MNHEY, CDR2 SVGAGI. V lost 2 bases and J lost 4, with 15 bases in between. The CDR3 spells CASSYRGTVLYNEQFF. Here the CDR3 DNA reads TGTGCCAGCAGTTACAGGGGGACGGTACTTTACAATGAGCAGTTCTTC.

The chain carries TRBV10-3 and TRBJ2-7; tentatively, D is TRBD1 (6 bases). Looked up from germline, CDR1 is ENHRY and CDR2 is SYGVKD. Trimming shortened V by 4 bases and J by 2 bases, and 15 bases separated the two germline ends. CDR3 length: 15 amino acids. CDR3 sequence (DNA): TGTGCCATCAGTGGTGCAGGGGATGGGGCCTACGAGCAGTACTTC. Its protein is CAISGAGDGAYEQYF.

This chain connects TRBV12-3 or TRBV12-4 to TRBJ2-1; D gene uncertain. This CDR3 comprises 11 residues. Trimming removed 3 bases at V and 6 bases at J, with 3 bases between. CDR3 protein: CASSLVNEQFF. The CDR3 nucleotides read TGTGCCAGCAGTTTGGTCAATGAGCAGTTCTTC.

The J gene is TRBJ1-5, the V gene TRBV9, with D possibly being TRBD1 (5 bases). This CDR3 contains 14 residues. V gave up 0 bases and J gave up 7 bases, with 11 bases separating them. CDR1 and CDR2 (germline): SGDLS, YYNGEE. The CDR3, as DNA: TGTGCCAGCAGCGTAGACGGGGGAGTGCAGCCCCAGCATTTT. Translating gives CASSVDGGVQPQHF. The full variable domain, completed using reference TRBV9 and TRBJ1-5, is DSGVTQTPKHLITATGQRVTLRCSPRSGDLSVYWYQQSLDQGLQFLIQYYNGEERAKGNILERFSAQQFPDLHSELNLSSLELGDSALYFCASSVDGGVQPQHFGDGTRLSIL.

The genes are TRBV5-1 and TRBJ1-1; a weak D match, TRBD1 (5 bases). Between the trimmed V and J ends, which lost 4 bases and 1 base, there was a span of 20 bases. There are 17 residues in the CDR3. CDR1 is SGHRS and CDR2 is YFSETQ in the germline V gene. CDR3 amino acids: CASSPLGGIGGNTEAFF. The CDR3 region has the DNA TGCGCCAGCAGCCCCCTTGGCGGAATCGGGGGGAACACTGAAGCTTTCTTT.

This clone was recorded a few times. V gene TRBV5-1 combines with J gene TRBJ2-4, with 7 bases identical to TRBD2. The CDR3 extends over 16 amino acids. The junction had 14 bases not matched to a gene; V was cut back by 4 bases and J by 7 bases. Germline V CDR1 and CDR2: SGHRS, YFSETQ. Written as DNA, the CDR3 is TGCGCCAGCAGCCTACCTGCTGGCGGGAGCGTCAACATTCAGTACTTC. It codes for CASSLPAGGSVNIQYF.

This sequence joins TRBV28 and TRBJ1-1; unclear D gene. The CDR3 is 14 amino acids. Germline CDR1 MDHEN, CDR2 SYDVKM. V gave up 5 bases and J gave up 5 bases, with 15 bases separating them. Written as DNA, the CDR3 is TGTGCCAGCAGTCCCGCGCGGGTAAGGACTGAAGCTTTCTTT. Translated, it gives CASSPARVRTEAFF.

The rearrangement joins TRBV5-1 to TRBJ2-1, with 9 bases matching TRBD2. V was clipped by 4 bases and J by 4 bases; unmatched bases: 6. There are 15 residues in the CDR3. Per the germline V gene, CDR1 is SGHRS and CDR2 is YFSETQ. The CDR3 coding sequence is TGCGCCAGCAGCCCCGGACTAGCGCAGTACAATGAGCAGTTCTTC. Translating it yields CASSPGLAQYNEQFF. The full variable domain, its missing parts supplied by reference TRBV5-1 and TRBJ2-1, is KAGVTQTPRYLIKTRGQQVTLSCSPISGHRSVSWYQQTPGQGLQFLFEYFSETQRNKGNFPGRFSGRQFSNSRSEMNVSTLELGDSALYLCASSPGLAQYNEQFFGPGTRLTVL.

The rearrangement joins TRBV7-8 to TRBJ1-3; tentatively, D is TRBD1 (5 bases). CDR1 and CDR2 from the germline V gene are SGHVS and FQNEAQ. Trimming took off 3 bases at V and 2 bases at J, with 17 bases between the two ends. The CDR3 totals 17 residues. CDR3 loop: CASSLETAGAAGNTIYF. In DNA, the CDR3 is TGTGCCAGCAGCTTGGAAACCGCCGGGGCGGCTGGAAACACCATATATTTT.

Here the CDR3 reads CASSEDSTDTQYF. CDR3 nucleotide sequence: TGTGCCAGCAGTGAGGACAGCACAGATACGCAGTATTTT. The gene calls are TRBV6-1 and TRBJ2-3; D is unresolved. Germline assignment: CDR1 MNHNS and CDR2 SASEGT. CDR3 length: 13 residues. V was trimmed by 3 bases and J by 0 bases, leaving 4 bases between them.

The chain uses TRBV19 and TRBJ1-1, with no clear D. The ends were cut back, 8 bases at V and 5 bases at J, with 12 bases in the middle. Per the germline V gene, CDR1 is LNHDA and CDR2 is SQIVND (reference sequence). The CDR3 has 12 amino acids. The CDR3 is CASDSGRTEAFF. The CDR3 coding sequence is TGTGCCAGTGACTCGGGGAGGACTGAAGCTTTCTTT.

The rearrangement joins TRBV5-1 to TRBJ2-1; D perhaps matches TRBD2 (6 bases). Looked up from germline, CDR1 is SGHRS and CDR2 is YFSETQ. Trimming shortened V by 0 bases and J by 3 bases, and 10 bases separated the two germline ends. The CDR3 totals 15 residues. The CDR3 is CASSLDAGNYNEQFF. Written as DNA, the CDR3 is TGCGCCAGCAGCTTGGATGCGGGAAACTACAATGAGCAGTTCTTC.

This sequence joins TRBV2 and TRBJ1-5, with TRBD1 matching 11 bases. Germline CDR1 is SNHLY and CDR2 is FYNNEI. Trimming at V came to 6 bases and at J to 3 bases, leaving 4 bases not matched to a gene. The CDR3 spans 15 residues. The CDR3: CASSPGQGDNQPQHF. The CDR3 nucleotides read TGTGCCAGCAGCCCGGGACAGGGGGACAATCAGCCCCAGCATTTT. Based on the CDR3 plus reference TRBV2 and TRBJ1-5, the full variable domain is EPEVTQTPSHQVTQMGQEVILRCVPISNHLYFYWYRQILGQKVEFLVSFYNNEISEKSEIFDDQFSVERPDGSNFTLKIRSTKLEDSAMYFCASSPGQGDNQPQHFGDGTRLSIL.

The rearrangement links TRBV9 to TRBJ2-7, with 8 bases identical to TRBD2. The CDR3 spans 15 residues. The V and J ends lost 4 bases and 4 bases, in that order; junction bases with no gene match: 10. Germline lookup yields CDR1 SGDLS and CDR2 YYNGEE. As DNA, the CDR3 is TGTGCCAGCAGCATCAGCGGGAGAGGGGAATACGAGCAGTACTTC. It is translated as CASSISGRGEYEQYF.

The rearrangement joins TRBV4-3 to TRBJ2-7; TRBD2 might be the D (6 bases). The V gene's germline CDR1 is LGHNA and CDR2 YSLEER. CDR3 size: 14 residues. V lost 2 bases, J lost 2 bases, and 10 bases lay in between. DNA for the CDR3: TGCGCCAGCAGCCAATTCGGGGGACCCTACGAGCAGTACTTC. This sequence encodes CASSQFGGPYEQYF.

The rearrangement uses TRBV24-1 and TRBJ2-7; 8 nucleotides agree with TRBD1. V lost 9 bases to trimming and J lost 7 bases; unmatched junction nucleotides: 13. The CDR3 runs 14 residues. Germline loops: CDR1 KGHDR, CDR2 SFDVKD. The DNA for the CDR3 is TGTGCCACCGACCCCGGAACAGGGGGTGGTGAGCAGTACTTC. This codes for CATDPGTGGGEQYF.